A single sample gave rise to the 20 T cell receptor beta chains below, sequenced in a study of OX40 agonist ivuxolimab in advanced cancers. Some clones are missing from TCRdb's copy, which holds only in-frame ones; the method was immunoSEQ multiplex PCR. The sample yields about 35,000 clones, approximately 90% seen once. The source was CD4+ or CD8+ T cells sorted from blood, collected in a trial of the OX40 agonist ivuxolimab. These receptors were collected from an adult with an advanced solid tumor such as melanoma, head and neck, liver or kidney cancer.

J is TRBJ2-5 and V is TRBV9; D might be TRBD1 or TRBD2, each matching 6 bases. V shed 4 bases and J shed 5 bases, with 12 bases lying between them. Germline V gene data show CDR1 as SGDLS and CDR2 as YYNGEE. The CDR3 length is 13 residues. CDR3 bases: TGTGCCAGCAGCCCTCCGGGGGCTGAGACCCAGTACTTC. Protein: CASSPPGAETQYF. Full variable domain (outside the CDR3, taken from reference TRBV9 and TRBJ2-5): DSGVTQTPKHLITATGQRVTLRCSPRSGDLSVYWYQQSLDQGLQFLIQYYNGEERAKGNILERFSAQQFPDLHSELNLSSLELGDSALYFCASSPPGAETQYFGPGTRLLVL.

With respect to this clone: The sample holds other DNA sequences that translate to the same CDR3. The chain joins TRBV11-2 to TRBJ1-1; D is unclear. CDR3 length equals 11 residues. Trimming took 5 bases from V and 12 from J, leaving 13 bases between them. CDR1 SGHAT and CDR2 FQNNGV come from the germline V gene. The CDR3 region is CASSNPRVPFF. In DNA form, the CDR3 reads TGTGCCAGCAGCAACCCGCGGGTACCTTTCTTT.

With regard to this clone: The DNA is omitted, as the CDR3 cannot be located on it reliably, and the CDR3 follows TCRdb's listing. The chain carries TRBV28 and TRBJ2-1. Counting both end residues, the CDR3 totals 14 amino acids. The germline V gene has CDR1 MDHEN and CDR2 SYDVKM. CDR3 in amino acids: CASSPAWASGTEFF.

This clone was seen a few times. This chain joins TRBV7-2 and TRBJ1-4; D remains ambiguous. Germline V lookup: CDR1 SGHTA, CDR2 FQGNSA. CDR3 size: 12 residues. Trimming cost V 5 bases and J 8 bases, with 9 bases left between them. CDR3 bases: TGTGCCAGCAGCCCGGTGGGCGAAAAACTGTTTTTT. It codes for CASSPVGEKLFF.

The rearrangement uses TRBV11-2 and TRBJ2-3; D unresolved. Germline V lookup: CDR1 SGHAT, CDR2 FQNNGV. Trimming cost V 2 bases and J 4 bases, with 4 bases left between them. The CDR3 contains 12 residues. CDR3 in DNA: TGTGCCAGCAGCTTACAGGCAGATACGCAGTATTTT. It codes for CASSLQADTQYF.

The CDR3 nucleotides read TGTGCCAGCAGTCCCCCCCGGGAGGTTTTCGGGGAGCTGTTTTTT. This translates into CASSPPREVFGELFF. J is TRBJ2-2 and V is TRBV6-6; 7 nucleotides align to TRBD2. CDR1 is MNHNY and CDR2 is SVGAGI in the germline V gene (reference sequence). The CDR3 loop spans 15 amino acids. The J segment lost 7 bases and the V segment lost 5 bases, leaving 10 bases of the junction unmatched.

This rearrangement joins TRBV9 to TRBJ2-1, with D unclear. The CDR3 is 12 amino acids. Trimming took off 5 bases at V and 7 bases at J, with 10 bases between the two ends. Looked up from germline, CDR1 is SGDLS and CDR2 is YYNGEE. CDR3 nucleotides: TGTGCCAGCAGTTTGGGCCCGAATGAGCAGTTCTTC. Translation: CASSLGPNEQFF.

V usage is TRBV14 and J usage is TRBJ2-7, with a weak D call TRBD2 (5 bases). From germline, CDR1 is SGHDN and CDR2 FVKESK. The CDR3 loop spans 14 amino acids. Trimming took 3 bases from V and 2 from J, leaving 11 bases between them. The CDR3 spells CASSHYGLAYEQYF. For the CDR3, the DNA is TGTGCCAGCAGCCATTACGGACTGGCCTACGAGCAGTACTTC.

The gene calls are TRBV27 and TRBJ2-1; D is uncertain. V was trimmed by 6 bases and J by 3 bases, leaving 9 bases between them. The length of the CDR3 is 13 residues. From germline, CDR1 is MNHEY and CDR2 SMNVEV (reference sequence). CDR3 sequence: CASSLWGYNEQFF. CDR3 coding DNA: TGTGCCAGCAGCCTTTGGGGCTACAATGAGCAGTTCTTC.

V is TRBV27 and J is TRBJ2-1; 11 bases match TRBD2. The germline V gene has CDR1 MNHEY and CDR2 SMNVEV (reference sequence). V lost 8 bases and J lost 3; bases outside the gene matches: 6. This CDR3 is 15 amino acids long. The CDR3, as DNA: TGTGCCAGCGCCCCGACTAGCGGGGACTACAATGAGCAGTTCTTC. This gives the protein CASAPTSGDYNEQFF.

This clone was seen just once. The chain is built from TRBV9 and TRBJ1-3; possibly TRBD1 for D (5 bases). The germline V and J ends were trimmed by 4 bases and 8 bases, with 22 bases remaining between them. The CDR3 is made up of 16 amino acids. In germline, CDR1 is SGDLS, CDR2 YYNGEE. CDR3 DNA sequence: TGTGCCAGCAGCCCCCTTTCAGGCCACCTGGGGCACACCATATATTTT. Amino acids: CASSPLSGHLGHTIYF.

This rearrangement joins TRBV4-2 to TRBJ1-2; 8 nucleotides align to TRBD1. Trimming cost V 3 bases and J 2 bases; bases outside gene matches: 11. CDR1 and CDR2 from the germline V gene are LGHNA and YNFKEQ. This CDR3 is built from 17 residues. CDR3 region: CASSQRLYGQGNYGYTF. The CDR3 nucleotides read TGTGCCAGCAGCCAGCGACTCTATGGACAGGGAAACTATGGCTACACCTTC.

This clone was detected a few times. V usage is TRBV28 and J usage is TRBJ2-7, with TRBD1 matching over 7 bases. The CDR3 covers 11 residues. J lost 13 bases, V lost 5 bases, and 8 bases had no gene match. The germline V gene has CDR1 MDHEN and CDR2 SYDVKM. Here the CDR3 DNA reads TGTGCCAGCAGTCATAGTTGGGACAGCTACTTC. Translation gives CASSHSWDSYF.

The chain uses TRBV6-5 and TRBJ1-5; perhaps TRBD1 as D (6 bases). The CDR3 has 12 residues. The germline V gene has CDR1 MNHEY and CDR2 SVGAGI. Trimming removed 2 bases from V and 9 bases from J, with 8 bases in between. CDR3 sequence (DNA): TGTGCCAGCAGTTACCCGACAGGGCCCCAGCATTTT. Encoded protein: CASSYPTGPQHF.

The gene calls are TRBV6-1 and TRBJ1-2; D possibly corresponds to TRBD1 (5 bases). The CDR3 is 15 residues long. Between the trimmed V and J ends, which lost 6 bases and 8 bases, there was a span of 22 bases. Germline V CDR1 and CDR2: MNHNS, SASEGT. CDR3 in amino acids: CASRGTLLTRWGYTF. The CDR3 nucleotides are TGTGCCAGCAGAGGGACCCTTCTAACCCGGTGGGGCTACACCTTC.

V gene TRBV27 combines with J gene TRBJ2-3; D unresolved. The V and J ends lost 2 bases and 0 bases respectively, with 9 bases between them. Germline V gene lookup returns CDR1 MNHEY and CDR2 SMNVEV (reference sequence). This CDR3 has 15 amino acids. CDR3 sequence (DNA): TGTGCCAGCAGTTTAGCGGCGACGAGCACAGATACGCAGTATTTT. As protein: CASSLAATSTDTQYF.

This chain connects TRBV4-1 to TRBJ2-1; D remains unclear. Trimming cost V 0 bases and J 5 bases, with 8 bases left between them. CDR1 and CDR2 (germline): MGHRA, YSYEKL. CDR3 length: 14 amino acids. In DNA, the CDR3 is TGCGCCAGCAGCCAAGAACGGCTAGACAATGAGCAGTTCTTC. Protein: CASSQERLDNEQFF.

The chain uses TRBV2 and TRBJ2-1; D is ambiguous. The CDR3 runs to 13 residues. Germline loops: CDR1 SNHLY, CDR2 FYNNEI. V was clipped by 8 bases and J by 7 bases, with 15 bases between them. CDR3 sequence: CASLGAYLNEQFF. The CDR3, as DNA: TGTGCCAGCCTTGGTGCTTATTTGAATGAGCAGTTCTTC. The variable domain in full, with the rest retrieved from reference TRBV2 and TRBJ2-1, is EPEVTQTPSHQVTQMGQEVILRCVPISNHLYFYWYRQILGQKVEFLVSFYNNEISEKSEIFDDQFSVERPDGSNFTLKIRSTKLEDSAMYFCASLGAYLNEQFFGPGTRLTVL.

This chain joins TRBV27 and TRBJ2-7; 8 nucleotides line up with TRBD2. The CDR3 totals 15 residues. Germline V gene lookup returns CDR1 MNHEY and CDR2 SMNVEV (reference sequence). V was clipped by 6 bases and J by 7 bases; unmatched bases: 14. The CDR3 spells CASSPGGSGTREQYF. As DNA, the CDR3 is TGTGCCAGCAGCCCGGGGGGTAGCGGGACTCGGGAGCAGTACTTC.

This clone was found once. The rearrangement uses TRBV4-3 and TRBJ2-2; 7 positions match TRBD1. The germline CDR1 and CDR2 sequences are LGHNA and YSLEER. The CDR3 loop spans 15 amino acids. Germline trimming cut 4 bases from V and 0 bases from J; bases unmatched to any gene: 2. This chain's CDR3 is CASSLDRANTGELFF. CDR3 DNA sequence: TGCGCCAGCAGCCTCGACAGGGCGAACACCGGGGAGCTGTTTTTT.